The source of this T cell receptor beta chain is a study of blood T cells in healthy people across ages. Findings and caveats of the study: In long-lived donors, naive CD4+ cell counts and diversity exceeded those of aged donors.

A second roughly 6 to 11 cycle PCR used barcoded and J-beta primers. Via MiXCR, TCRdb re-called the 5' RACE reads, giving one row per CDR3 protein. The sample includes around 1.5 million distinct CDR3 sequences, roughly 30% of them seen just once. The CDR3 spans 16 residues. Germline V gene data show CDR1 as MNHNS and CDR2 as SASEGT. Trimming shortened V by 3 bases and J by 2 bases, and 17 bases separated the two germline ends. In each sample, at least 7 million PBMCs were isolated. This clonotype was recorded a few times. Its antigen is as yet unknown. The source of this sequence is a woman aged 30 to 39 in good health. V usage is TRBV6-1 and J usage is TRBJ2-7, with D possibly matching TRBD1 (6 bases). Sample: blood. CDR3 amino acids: CASSDGQGSLTYEQYF. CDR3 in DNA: TGTGCCAGCAGTGATGGTCAGGGGTCCTTAACCTACGAGCAGTACTTC.